Each of the 5 T cell receptor beta chains below was sequenced from the same sample in a study of CD8+ T cells in alopecia areata. Once RNA had been extracted, it was reverse transcribed into cDNA to act as the sequencing template. Assay: immunoSEQ multiplex PCR; the TCRdb copy retains only in-frame clones and omits some. The data show approximately 180,000 clones, around 60% seen once. This specimen consisted of CD4+ T cells sorted from blood, obtained at week 0. These receptor sequences come from a human donor with alopecia areata.

Notes on this clone: A read error is possible here, since a much larger clone lies one base away. This specimen includes other DNA sequences encoding the same CDR3. V gene TRBV5-6 combines with J gene TRBJ2-1, with 9 positions matching TRBD2. With V trimmed by 4 bases and J by 6 bases, 11 bases remained unmatched. CDR1 is SGHDT and CDR2 is YYEEEE in the germline V gene. CDR3 length: 16 residues. This CDR3 is CASSQAAGGLVNEQFF. In nucleotides, the CDR3 is TGTGCCAGCAGCCAGGCGGCGGGGGGGCTTGTCAATGAGCAGTTCTTC. Variable domain in full (rest from reference TRBV5-6 and TRBJ2-1): DAGVTQSPTHLIKTRGQQVTLRCSPKSGHDTVSWYQQALGQGPQFIFQYYEEEERQRGNFPDRFSGHQFPNYSSELNVNALLLGDSALYLCASSQAAGGLVNEQFFGPGTRLTVL.

This clone was counted only a few times. The rearrangement links TRBV7-3 to TRBJ2-3; TRBD1 is a possible D gene (5 bases). The germline gives CDR1 SGHTA, CDR2 FQGTGA. V lost 5 bases, J lost 5 bases, and 11 bases lay in between. The CDR3 is 13 amino acids. The CDR3 sequence is CASSPGFGDTQYF. The CDR3 bases are TGTGCCAGCAGCCCAGGGTTTGGAGATACGCAGTATTTT.

To note about this clone: The junction differs from germline at one of its ends, possibly a read error. This chain uses TRBV7-9 with TRBJ2-1, with 8 nucleotides matching TRBD1. There are 18 residues in the CDR3. The germline gives CDR1 SEHNR, CDR2 FQNEAQ (reference sequence). CDR3 coding DNA: TGTGCCAGCAGCTCGGGTTCCCCCCTACAGGGGGAATACAGTGAGCAGTTCTTC. Translated, it gives CASSSGSPLQGEYSEQFF.

This clone was counted only a few times. This chain uses TRBV25-1 with TRBJ1-3, with D unclear. This CDR3 is 13 amino acids long. CDR1 and CDR2 from the germline V gene are MGHDK and SYGVNS. V dropped 6 bases and J dropped 4 bases, with 10 bases sitting between them. CDR3 nucleotides: TGTGCCAGCAGGGTACATGGGGGAAACACCATATATTTT. Its translation: CASRVHGGNTIYF.

The chain carries TRBV6-1 and TRBJ2-7; 7 bases are shared with TRBD1. The CDR3 is 15 residues long. Trimming at V came to 1 base and at J to 4 bases, leaving 7 bases not matched to a gene. The germline gives CDR1 MNHNS, CDR2 SASEGT. CDR3 DNA sequence: TGTGCCAGCAGTGAAGGGGGGACAGCTCATTACGAGCAGTACTTC. This gives the protein CASSEGGTAHYEQYF.